These T cell receptor beta chains were read from a single sample in a study of blood T cell repertoires in COVID-19. This table comes from immunoSEQ multiplex PCR, and its TCRdb copy is limited to in-frame clones, with some not included. The table lists 160,000 or so clones, roughly 88% of them singletons. Sequenced sample: PBMCs or T cells enriched from blood (not recorded which). Receptors were obtained from a man between 45 and 60 years old who had recovered from COVID-19. Each CDR3 is given with its conserved first and last residue. D genes are given only for firm matches. For some rows the clone size is stated as once, few or many, or as a class when expanded; others skip it.

D gene: .
J gene: TRBJ2-6
clone size: .
V gene: TRBV9
CDR3 DNA: TGTGCCAGCAGCGGGACAAAAGTAGATGGGGCCAACGTCCTGACTTTC
CDR3 protein: CASSGTKVDGANVLTF

D gene: .
J gene: TRBJ1-2
clone size: .
V gene: TRBV7-2
CDR3 DNA: TGTGCCAGCAGCGTCGGATTGGCGGGCTATGGCTACACCTTC
CDR3 protein: CASSVGLAGYGYTF

D gene: .
J gene: TRBJ1-1
clone size: .
V gene: TRBV25-1
CDR3 DNA: TGTGCCAGCAGTGTCGGGGGTATTGGTGAAGCTTTCTTT
CDR3 protein: CASSVGGIGEAFF

D gene: .
J gene: TRBJ1-4
clone size: .
V gene: TRBV4-1
CDR3 DNA: TGCGCCAGCAGCCAAGTGCGAGGAAAACTGTTTTTT
CDR3 protein: CASSQVRGKLFF

D gene: TRBD2
J gene: TRBJ2-2
clone size: .
V gene: TRBV11-2
CDR3 DNA: TGTGCCACCCTACCCGGGGGGGGAGGCGGGGAGCTGTTTTTT
CDR3 protein: CATLPGGGGGELFF

D gene: .
J gene: TRBJ1-2
clone size: few
V gene: TRBV13
CDR3 DNA: TGTGCCAGCAGCTCGATACTCGAAAGAGCATATGGCTACACCTTC
CDR3 protein: CASSSILERAYGYTF

D gene: .
J gene: TRBJ1-1
clone size: .
V gene: TRBV19
CDR3 DNA: TGTGCCAGTAGCCTCGACAGGAACACTGAAGCTTTCTTT
CDR3 protein: CASSLDRNTEAFF

D gene: TRBD2
J gene: TRBJ2-3
clone size: .
V gene: TRBV3-1/TRBV3-2
CDR3 DNA: TGTGCCAGCAGCCATGTGGGGCTAGCGGGGGGGGATACGCAGTATTTT
CDR3 protein: CASSHVGLAGGDTQYF

D gene: .
J gene: TRBJ2-7
clone size: .
V gene: TRBV3-1/TRBV3-2
CDR3 DNA: TGTGCCAGCAGCCAGGCGGAACCCTACGAGCAGTACTTC
CDR3 protein: CASSQAEPYEQYF

D gene: TRBD1
J gene: TRBJ1-5
clone size: .
V gene: TRBV19
CDR3 DNA: TGTGCCAGTAGTATAGATCGCGGGACAGGGGTTCAGCCCCAGCATTTT
CDR3 protein: CASSIDRGTGVQPQHF

D gene: TRBD1
J gene: TRBJ1-1
clone size: .
V gene: TRBV2
CDR3 DNA: TGTGCCAGCACAGGACAGGGGGCCGGTGAAGCTTTCTTT
CDR3 protein: CASTGQGAGEAFF

D gene: .
J gene: TRBJ1-3
clone size: .
V gene: TRBV30
CDR3 DNA: TGTGCCTCGATACCAACCCGGGAGGCCTCTGGAAACACCATATATTTT
CDR3 protein: CASIPTREASGNTIYF

D gene: .
J gene: TRBJ1-1
clone size: once
V gene: TRBV19
CDR3 DNA: TGTGCCAGCTGGGGGGGTAAGGGGACTGAAGCTTTCTTT
CDR3 protein: CASWGGKGTEAFF

D gene: .
J gene: TRBJ1-6
clone size: .
V gene: TRBV25-1
CDR3 DNA: TGTGCCAGCAGTGAAGCGGGAAATTACTATAATTCACCCCTCCACTTT
CDR3 protein: CASSEAGNYYNSPLHF

D gene: .
J gene: TRBJ2-1
clone size: .
V gene: TRBV3-1/TRBV3-2
CDR3 DNA: TGTGCCAGCAGCCAAGGGGGCACTGAGCAGTTCTTC
CDR3 protein: CASSQGGTEQFF

D gene: TRBD1
J gene: TRBJ1-2
clone size: few
V gene: TRBV27
CDR3 DNA: TGTGCCAGCAGTCCCCGGACAGGATCCTTCTATGGCTACACCTTC
CDR3 protein: CASSPRTGSFYGYTF

D gene: .
J gene: TRBJ1-2
clone size: .
V gene: TRBV10-2
CDR3 DNA: TGCGCCAGCAGTGAGGAGGGATATGGCTACACCTTC
CDR3 protein: CASSEEGYGYTF

D gene: .
J gene: TRBJ2-7
clone size: .
V gene: TRBV7-2
CDR3 DNA: TGTGCCAGCAGCTTAGCGACAGCGACCTCCTACGAGCAGTACTTC
CDR3 protein: CASSLATATSYEQYF

D gene: .
J gene: TRBJ2-7
clone size: .
V gene: TRBV2
CDR3 DNA: TGTGCCAGCAGTGAAGGGGGGGGCAGGGAGCAGTACTTC
CDR3 protein: CASSEGGGREQYF

D gene: TRBD2
J gene: TRBJ2-5
clone size: .
V gene: TRBV3-1/TRBV3-2
CDR3 DNA: TGTGCCAGCAGCCTCAGGGCGGGGGAACCGGGAGAGACCCAGTACTTC
CDR3 protein: CASSLRAGEPGETQYF

D gene: .
J gene: TRBJ2-7
clone size: .
V gene: TRBV7-2
CDR3 DNA: TGTGCCAGCAGACGGGGGTTGGACACCTCCTCCTACGAGCAGTACTTC
CDR3 protein: CASRRGLDTSSYEQYF

D gene: TRBD1
J gene: TRBJ1-5
clone size: .
V gene: TRBV12-5
CDR3 DNA: TGTGCTAGTGGACAGGGGGCGACTCGTCAGCCCCAGCATTTT
CDR3 protein: CASGQGATRQPQHF

D gene: .
J gene: TRBJ1-2
clone size: .
V gene: TRBV27
CDR3 DNA: TGTGCCAGCAGTCCCCGACAGGTACTTTATGGCTACACCTTC
CDR3 protein: CASSPRQVLYGYTF

D gene: .
J gene: TRBJ1-1
clone size: .
V gene: TRBV7-2
CDR3 DNA: TGTGCCAGCAGCTTATCCAGGGCGAACACTGAAGCTTTCTTT
CDR3 protein: CASSLSRANTEAFF

D gene: TRBD1
J gene: TRBJ2-5
clone size: few
V gene: TRBV15
CDR3 DNA: TGTGCCACCAGCAGAGGACAGGGGTCGTCAGAGACCCAGTACTTC
CDR3 protein: CATSRGQGSSETQYF

D gene: .
J gene: TRBJ2-7
clone size: .
V gene: TRBV6-1
CDR3 DNA: TGTGCCAGCAGTGAAGCAGTGACATTTTCTCCGTTCTCCTCCTACGAGCAGTACTTC
CDR3 protein: CASSEAVTFSPFSSYEQYF

D gene: .
J gene: TRBJ1-2
clone size: .
V gene: TRBV3-1/TRBV3-2
CDR3 DNA: TGTGCCAGCAGCAGCGGGCAGGGCTACACCTTC
CDR3 protein: CASSSGQGYTF

D gene: .
J gene: TRBJ2-7
clone size: once
V gene: TRBV6-1
CDR3 DNA: TGTGCCAGCAGTGAAGCCAATACAGTGAACTACGAGCAGTACTTC
CDR3 protein: CASSEANTVNYEQYF

D gene: .
J gene: TRBJ2-7
clone size: .
V gene: TRBV14
CDR3 DNA: TGTGCCAGCAGCCAAGATACATCTGCCGGGTGGTACGAGCAGTACTTC
CDR3 protein: CASSQDTSAGWYEQYF

D gene: .
J gene: TRBJ1-1
clone size: few
V gene: TRBV23-1
CDR3 DNA: TGCGCCAGCAGTCAAGGACAGCCTAACACTGAAGCTTTCTTT
CDR3 protein: CASSQGQPNTEAFF

D gene: TRBD1
J gene: TRBJ1-3
clone size: few
V gene: TRBV9
CDR3 DNA: TGTGCCAGCAGCCCTGGACCGGGACAGCCACACTCTGGAAACACCATATATTTT
CDR3 protein: CASSPGPGQPHSGNTIYF

D gene: TRBD1
J gene: TRBJ2-5
clone size: few
V gene: TRBV24-1
CDR3 DNA: TGTGCCACCAGTGATTCCGGGACAGGGCTGGAGACCCAGTACTTC
CDR3 protein: CATSDSGTGLETQYF

D gene: TRBD1
J gene: TRBJ1-1
clone size: .
V gene: TRBV7-9
CDR3 DNA: TGTGCCAGCAGCCACCTGACAGGGCGGCCTTTCTTT
CDR3 protein: CASSHLTGRPFF

D gene: TRBD2
J gene: TRBJ2-3
clone size: .
V gene: TRBV19
CDR3 DNA: TGTGCCAGTAGTACAGGCGGGGGGGCAACAGATACGCAGTATTTT
CDR3 protein: CASSTGGGATDTQYF

D gene: .
J gene: TRBJ2-7
clone size: few
V gene: TRBV2
CDR3 DNA: TGTGCCAGCAGGTTAGGCGGTAATGGAGAGCAGTACTTC
CDR3 protein: CASRLGGNGEQYF

D gene: .
J gene: TRBJ1-5
clone size: .
V gene: TRBV30
CDR3 DNA: TGTGCCTGGAGAACGGGAAAAATGAATCAGCCCCAGCATTTT
CDR3 protein: CAWRTGKMNQPQHF

D gene: .
J gene: TRBJ2-1
clone size: .
V gene: TRBV6-5
CDR3 DNA: TGTGCCAGCAGTCAGGGGGGCTACAATGAGCAGTTCTTC
CDR3 protein: CASSQGGYNEQFF

D gene: .
J gene: TRBJ1-1
clone size: .
V gene: TRBV5-1
CDR3 DNA: TGCGCCAGCAGCTTGGCCGTGAACACTGAAGCTTTCTTT
CDR3 protein: CASSLAVNTEAFF

D gene: TRBD1
J gene: TRBJ2-7
clone size: .
V gene: TRBV4-1
CDR3 DNA: TGCGCCAGCAGCCAAGATCGGGACAGGGTGGTTGACGAGCAGTACTTC
CDR3 protein: CASSQDRDRVVDEQYF

D gene: .
J gene: TRBJ2-7
clone size: .
V gene: TRBV3-1/TRBV3-2
CDR3 DNA: TGTGCCAGCAGCCATTCGGCAGCGCCCTGGGAGCAGTACTTC
CDR3 protein: CASSHSAAPWEQYF

D gene: TRBD2
J gene: TRBJ2-2
clone size: once
V gene: TRBV6-1
CDR3 DNA: TGTGCCAGCAGTGAGCAACGGGGGGGAGCCGCCGGGGAGCTGTTTTTT
CDR3 protein: CASSEQRGGAAGELFF

D gene: .
J gene: TRBJ1-2
clone size: .
V gene: TRBV20-1
CDR3 DNA: TGCAGTGCTAGTCAGGGTATCGGCTATGGCTACACCTTC
CDR3 protein: CSASQGIGYGYTF

D gene: .
J gene: TRBJ2-3
clone size: .
V gene: TRBV24-1
CDR3 DNA: TGTGCCACCAGTGCTGGAGCGACAGGCACAGATACGCAGTATTTT
CDR3 protein: CATSAGATGTDTQYF

D gene: .
J gene: TRBJ2-2
clone size: few
V gene: TRBV7-6
CDR3 DNA: TGTGCCAGCAGTAGCTCGGGACTCATCGGGGGGGAGCTGTTTTTT
CDR3 protein: CASSSSGLIGGELFF

D gene: .
J gene: TRBJ2-5
clone size: .
V gene: TRBV28
CDR3 DNA: TGTGCCAGCAGTTTAAGTAGGGGGAATCGGGAGACCCAGTACTTC
CDR3 protein: CASSLSRGNRETQYF

D gene: TRBD1
J gene: TRBJ1-4
clone size: .
V gene: TRBV9
CDR3 DNA: TGTGCCAGCAGCGTAGCTGGGACAGGGGAAAAACTGTTTTTT
CDR3 protein: CASSVAGTGEKLFF